Below are 5 T cell receptor beta chains sequenced from a single sample in a study of metastatic and nonmetastatic thyroid tumors. Thyroid surgery took place with no prior treatment in any patient. TCRdb recomputed clones from the PCR reads via MiXCR. The sample has 15,000 or so clones; about 26% are singletons. Specimen: adjacent normal tissue. The receptor source for this set is a female donor with papillary thyroid cancer or a benign thyroid nodule (not recorded which). Some clones in this sample may be carry-over from other donors' samples.

The chain has TRBV20-1 and TRBJ1-5; 7 nucleotides line up with TRBD1. J gave up 0 bases and V 7 bases, and 6 bases lay outside the gene matches. The CDR3 runs 14 residues. The V gene's germline CDR1 is DFQATT and CDR2 SNEGSKA (reference sequence). The CDR3 loop reads CSVTGVYSNQPQHF. CDR3 DNA sequence: TGCAGTGTTACAGGGGTTTATAGCAATCAGCCCCAGCATTTT.

By sample share, this clone is medium-sized. The chain couples TRBV19 to TRBJ1-4, with D maybe TRBD1 (6 bases). The germline V and J ends were trimmed by 4 bases and 5 bases, with 17 bases remaining between them. The length of the CDR3 is 16 residues. Germline V lookup: CDR1 LNHDA, CDR2 SQIVND (reference sequence). Written as DNA, the CDR3 is TGTGCCAGTAGTAGCCGAACAGGGACCAGGAATGAAAAACTGTTTTTT. Protein sequence: CASSSRTGTRNEKLFF.

By proportion, this clone is medium-sized (0.01 to 0.1%). CDR3 bases: TGTGCCAGCAGTGGGAGGGAGGGGAGCACAGATACGCAGTATTTT. Its translation: CASSGREGSTDTQYF. This chain joins TRBV28 and TRBJ2-3; 7 bases map to TRBD2. The germline gives CDR1 MDHEN, CDR2 SYDVKM. V shed 5 bases, J shed 0 bases, and the junction held 5 bases outside the gene matches. CDR3 length: 15 residues.

This clone has a handful of counts. J is TRBJ2-7 and V is TRBV28, with a weak D call TRBD2 (5 bases). Germline V gene sequence: CDR1 MDHEN, CDR2 SYDVKM. Trimming left V 7 bases short and J 6 bases short, with 19 bases between. The CDR3 runs 14 residues. This CDR3 is CASKYTGERVEQYF. CDR3 nucleotide sequence: TGTGCCAGCAAATATACTGGGGAGAGGGTCGAGCAGTACTTC.

The CDR3 protein is CASSKTARYEQYF. The CDR3 coding sequence is TGTGCCAGCAGTAAGACAGCCCGCTACGAGCAGTACTTC. The chain recombines TRBV28 with TRBJ2-7; a possible D gene is TRBD1 (5 bases). Trimming took off 5 bases at V and 3 bases at J, with 11 bases between the two ends. This CDR3 spans 13 amino acids. CDR1 is MDHEN and CDR2 is SYDVKM in the germline V gene. Combining the CDR3 with reference TRBV28 and TRBJ2-7 gives the whole variable domain DVKVTQSSRYLVKRTGEKVFLECVQDMDHENMFWYRQDPGLGLRLIYFSYDVKMKEKGDIPEGYSVSREKKERFSLILESASTNQTSMYLCASSKTARYEQYFGPGTRLTVT.